A single T cell receptor beta chain is shown here with its context. Its specific antigen is unknown. No base quality values were provided; no much bigger clone lies one nucleotide off. The CDR3 numbers 13 residues from cysteine through phenylalanine. The DNA shown is the 39-base CDR3, in frame from base 1. Trimming costs V 4 bases and J 6 bases, and their ends lie 10 bases apart. The data were taken from a study of T cell responses to AZD1222 COVID-19 vaccine (dated by TCRdb to 2020 to 2022). About the investigation overall: AZD1222 recipients with second doses at about 4 weeks or about 12 weeks were pooled, because spike-specific TCR depth and breadth did not differ between schedules. Enrollment into the trials was organized by age into subgroups of 18-55, 56-69 and 70-plus years, and those subgroups contained roughly 150, 30 and 60 TCR-sequenced participants, respectively. A total of 233 trial participants underwent TCR sequencing, of whom 207 had received two doses of AZD1222 and around 26 had received two doses of the MenACWY control vaccine.

The CDR3 regions of human TCRbeta chains were analyzed by immunosequencing. As for the authors' bioinformatics: TCRs in the repertoires were compared against a reference library of SARS-CoV-2-specific TCRs that had been generated with the MIRA antigen-specificity platform. Breadth meant the fraction of unique TCRs that were SARS-CoV-2-associated, whereas depth meant the fraction of total T cells that were SARS-CoV-2-associated. Using the MIRA data, each spike-specific TCR was mapped to the spike region that the TCR reacts to and placed in a CD4 or CD8 class. Log10-transformed breadth and depth values were compared by one-way ANOVA with Sidak's multiple comparisons tests. This is the immuneACCESS table as TCRdb keeps it, with only in-frame sequences that have V and J called. A part of the clones is gone; compared with another copy, unresolved V genes explain less than half, and the rest is unexplained. V and J calls and clone size are as listed in that table; D and trimming were resolved from the DNA. The sample profile shows some 170,000 clones; more than 90% of them were found once. The ten largest clones capture 2.6% of the sample.

The paper's findings and limits, for the study overall: Only five to seven AZD1222 recipients were SARS-CoV-2 seropositive at baseline, limiting conclusions about previously exposed vaccinees. Because no day 14 peak-response samples were available, repertoires were characterized only after the peak T cell response. Reportedly, close to half of the unique spike-specific TCRs recognized epitopes lying outside the regions that are mutated in the B.1.351 and B.1.1.7 variants. The 56-69-year group was small, and its depth increase did not reach significance, likely because of low power. Most participants were white British and females outnumbered males, and the authors suggested that clonal diversity may have been underestimated. The vaccine-associated CD4 TCRs covered the entire spike protein, and the dominant responses fell in regions 160-218 and 743-854. After two AZD1222 doses, spike-specific TCR breadth and depth were significantly higher than at day 0 and than in MenACWY recipients.

The time point tag for this specimen amounts to: baseline before first vaccination. Vaccinee samples were obtained from the UK trials COV001 and COV002, which included a single-blind randomized controlled phase 2/3 trial of AZD1222 (ChAdOx1 nCoV-19) in healthy adults. For TCRbeta chain sequencing, PBMC samples from trial participants were taken at day 0 and at day 28 after the second dose. The chain joins TRBV12-3 or TRBV12-4 to TRBJ2-4; TRBD1 is perhaps the D gene, given 5 matching bases. This specimen was peripheral blood, taken on day 0 of AZD1222 vaccination. The clonotype comes from an adult in good health. The CDR3 has the sequence CASSSSDTNIQYF. The nucleotide sequence reads as follows: TGTGCCAGCAGTTCCTCGGACACAAACATTCAGTACTTC.